This is a list of T cell receptor beta chains from one sample in a study of shared clonotypes between healthy human individuals. Some clones are missing from TCRdb's copy, which holds only in-frame ones; the method was immunoSEQ multiplex PCR. The sample has 1,400,000 or so clones, approximately 98.5% seen once; the top ten hold approximately 0.4%. The sample comprised naive CD4+ T cells sorted from blood. The receptors here all came from a man aged 25-45 years in good health. The CDR3 runs from the conserved cysteine through the conserved F or W. Each record gives: J gene, D gene, V gene, clone size, CDR3 protein, CDR3 DNA. The D gene is left open where the match is weak. Clone size appears in some rows only: once, few, many, or a class for an expanded clone.

>TRBJ2-1|.|TRBV5-1|.
CASSLVDRNNEQFF
TGCGCCAGCAGCTTGGTAGACAGAAACAATGAGCAGTTCTTC
>TRBJ2-7|TRBD2|TRBV9|.
CASSRTGGPFEQYF
TGTGCCAGCAGCCGCACGGGAGGGCCTTTCGAGCAGTACTTC
>TRBJ1-2|.|TRBV7-2|.
CASSFRRLNYGYTF
TGTGCCAGCAGCTTCAGAAGATTGAACTATGGCTACACCTTC
>TRBJ2-1|TRBD1|TRBV7-6|.
CASRGRTGGLRYNEQFF
TGTGCCAGCAGGGGACGGACAGGGGGCCTACGGTACAATGAGCAGTTCTTC
>TRBJ2-3|.|TRBV21-1|once
CASVDRTDTQYF
TGTGCCAGCGTTGACCGGACAGATACGCAGTATTTT
>TRBJ2-7|.|TRBV9|.
CASSVEGGGAFEQYF
TGTGCCAGCAGCGTTGAGGGAGGAGGGGCTTTCGAGCAGTACTTC
>TRBJ1-5|.|TRBV19|.
CASSISSGLNQPQHF
TGTGCCAGTAGTATTAGTTCAGGGCTCAATCAGCCCCAGCATTTT
>TRBJ2-1|TRBD2|TRBV5-1|.
CASSMRLAGDYNEQFF
TGCGCCAGCAGCATGAGACTAGCGGGAGATTACAATGAGCAGTTCTTC
>TRBJ2-7|TRBD1|TRBV20-1|.
CSARGQREQYF
TGCAGTGCCAGGGGACAGCGCGAGCAGTACTTC
>TRBJ2-2|TRBD2|TRBV19|.
CASSILAVFTGELFF
TGTGCCAGTAGTATTCTAGCGGTATTCACCGGGGAGCTGTTTTTT
>TRBJ2-3|.|TRBV13|.
CASSLGRDSYTDTQYF
TGTGCCAGCAGCTTAGGCCGGGACTCCTACACAGATACGCAGTATTTT
>TRBJ2-7|TRBD2|TRBV4-2|.
CASSRLAVSSYEQYF
TGTGCCAGCAGCCGACTAGCGGTTAGCTCCTACGAGCAGTACTTC